Listed below are T cell receptor beta chains from one sample, sequenced in a study of T cells in Graves' hyperthyroidism and ophthalmopathy. One entry per CDR3 protein results from TCRdb running MiXCR on the multiplex PCR reads. Of 350,000 to 400,000 distinct CDR3 sequences listed, under 15% are singletons. The sequenced sample was blood. These TCRs come from a woman aged 25 to 39 with Graves' hyperthyroidism. Each CDR3 is given with its conserved first and last residue. D genes are given only for firm matches. Size is stated for part of the rows, as once, few or many counts, or as a class when the clone is expanded.

v_call: TRBV5-8
d_call: .
j_call: TRBJ2-7
clone_size: many
cdr3_nt: TGTGCCAGCAGCTTGGAGGTGGGGAAGGGAAGCTACGAGCAGTACTTC
cdr3_aa: CASSLEVGKGSYEQYF

v_call: TRBV20-1
d_call: TRBD2
j_call: TRBJ2-7
clone_size: many
cdr3_nt: TGCAGTGCTAGAGATCACACTAGCGAGCTCTACGAGCAGTACTTC
cdr3_aa: CSARDHTSELYEQYF

v_call: TRBV24-1
d_call: .
j_call: TRBJ2-3
clone_size: few
cdr3_nt: TGTGCCACCAGTGTCTCTCGGGCAGGGACGTGGGATACGCAGTATTTT
cdr3_aa: CATSVSRAGTWDTQYF

v_call: TRBV28
d_call: .
j_call: TRBJ1-6
clone_size: few
cdr3_nt: TGTGCCAGCAGACCGGGACGGATTAATTCACCCCTCCACTTT
cdr3_aa: CASRPGRINSPLHF

v_call: TRBV9
d_call: .
j_call: TRBJ2-1
clone_size: .
cdr3_nt: TGTGCCAGCAGCCCGAGGGGCGGGACACAATTCTACAATGAGCAGTTCTTC
cdr3_aa: CASSPRGGTQFYNEQFF

v_call: TRBV20-1
d_call: TRBD1
j_call: TRBJ2-1
clone_size: many
cdr3_nt: TGCAGTGCTAACAGGGGGAATGAGCAGTTCTTC
cdr3_aa: CSANRGNEQFF

v_call: TRBV28
d_call: .
j_call: TRBJ1-1
clone_size: .
cdr3_nt: TGTGCCAGCAGCACCTTCTCAGGTAGGACTGAAGCTTTCTTT
cdr3_aa: CASSTFSGRTEAFF

v_call: TRBV24-1
d_call: TRBD2
j_call: TRBJ2-3
clone_size: .
cdr3_nt: TGTGCCACCAGTAAGGGCGGACTAGAGACAGATACGCAGTATTTT
cdr3_aa: CATSKGGLETDTQYF

v_call: TRBV12-3/TRBV12-4
d_call: TRBD1
j_call: TRBJ2-5
clone_size: many
cdr3_nt: TGTGCCAGCAGTTTAATGGCCCAGGGGGCGGGGGAGACCCAGTACTTC
cdr3_aa: CASSLMAQGAGETQYF

v_call: TRBV5-1
d_call: .
j_call: TRBJ2-5
clone_size: once
cdr3_nt: TGCGCCAGCAGCTTGTTCTTGGAGACCCAGTACTTC
cdr3_aa: CASSLFLETQYF

v_call: TRBV20-1
d_call: TRBD2
j_call: TRBJ2-7
clone_size: many
cdr3_nt: TGCAGTTTGGGACTAGCGGGTACCTACGAGCAGTACTTC
cdr3_aa: CSLGLAGTYEQYF

v_call: TRBV6-1
d_call: TRBD2
j_call: TRBJ2-1
clone_size: .
cdr3_nt: TGTGCCAGCAGTGAAGTCTGGACTAGCGGCCATGAGCAGTTCTTC
cdr3_aa: CASSEVWTSGHEQFF

v_call: TRBV5-1
d_call: TRBD2
j_call: TRBJ2-2
clone_size: few
cdr3_nt: TGCGCCAGCTCCACTAGCGGGGAGGCCACCGGGGAGCTGTTTTTT
cdr3_aa: CASSTSGEATGELFF

v_call: TRBV7-3
d_call: .
j_call: TRBJ2-3
clone_size: few
cdr3_nt: TGTGCCAGCAGCATAGGGGATATCGCAGATACGCAGTATTTT
cdr3_aa: CASSIGDIADTQYF

v_call: TRBV9
d_call: TRBD1
j_call: TRBJ2-1
clone_size: .
cdr3_nt: TGTGCCAGCAGCGTGACAGGGGGCGTTGTCTACAATGAGCAGTTCTTC
cdr3_aa: CASSVTGGVVYNEQFF

v_call: TRBV3-1
d_call: TRBD2
j_call: TRBJ2-3
clone_size: few
cdr3_nt: TGTGCCAGCAGTGACGGGACTAGCGGCACCACAGATACGCAGTATTTT
cdr3_aa: CASSDGTSGTTDTQYF

v_call: TRBV2
d_call: TRBD1
j_call: TRBJ1-5
clone_size: many
cdr3_nt: TGTGCCAGCAGCCGGGACAGGGAGGGCAATCAGCCCCAGCATTTT
cdr3_aa: CASSRDREGNQPQHF

v_call: TRBV15
d_call: .
j_call: TRBJ2-1
clone_size: many
cdr3_nt: TGTGCCACCAGCAGAAACAGGGTTGAGCAGTTCTTC
cdr3_aa: CATSRNRVEQFF

v_call: TRBV15
d_call: .
j_call: TRBJ1-3
clone_size: many
cdr3_nt: TGTGCCACCAGCAAAGGTGGAAGCCACTCTGGAAACACCATATATTTT
cdr3_aa: CATSKGGSHSGNTIYF

v_call: TRBV6-1
d_call: TRBD1
j_call: TRBJ1-6
clone_size: .
cdr3_nt: TGTGCCAGCGCGCCAAGTCCGGGACAGGTCAATTCACCCCTCCACTTT
cdr3_aa: CASAPSPGQVNSPLHF

v_call: TRBV20-1
d_call: TRBD1
j_call: TRBJ2-7
clone_size: many
cdr3_nt: TGCAGTGCTAGACCCGGGGACAGGCTAAGCTACGAGCAGTACTTC
cdr3_aa: CSARPGDRLSYEQYF

v_call: TRBV2
d_call: .
j_call: TRBJ1-3
clone_size: .
cdr3_nt: TGTGCCATCCTCCTTGGAAACACCATATATTTT
cdr3_aa: CAILLGNTIYF

v_call: TRBV6-1
d_call: .
j_call: TRBJ1-2
clone_size: .
cdr3_nt: TGTGCCAGCAGTGACCTGCGGCGCGGCTACACCTTC
cdr3_aa: CASSDLRRGYTF

v_call: TRBV7-3
d_call: TRBD1
j_call: TRBJ2-7
clone_size: many
cdr3_nt: TGTGCCAGCAGCTTAGATGACAGGGGATGGAACGAGCAGTACTTC
cdr3_aa: CASSLDDRGWNEQYF

v_call: TRBV7-2
d_call: .
j_call: TRBJ2-1
clone_size: many
cdr3_nt: TGTGCCAGCAGCGTCAGCGGAGGGACTCTAGAGCAGTTCTTC
cdr3_aa: CASSVSGGTLEQFF

v_call: TRBV5-5
d_call: .
j_call: TRBJ2-3
clone_size: many
cdr3_nt: TGTGCCAGCAGCGGCCTCAGGGGGGCGGTGGATACGCAGTATTTT
cdr3_aa: CASSGLRGAVDTQYF

v_call: TRBV20-1
d_call: .
j_call: TRBJ2-2
clone_size: few
cdr3_nt: TGCAGTGCTAGTCCTATAACAGGGAGAAACACCGGGGAGCTGTTTTTT
cdr3_aa: CSASPITGRNTGELFF

v_call: TRBV11-2
d_call: .
j_call: TRBJ2-1
clone_size: many
cdr3_nt: TGTGCCAGCAGCTTAGATACCAGTAGGTCCTACAATGAGCAGTTCTTC
cdr3_aa: CASSLDTSRSYNEQFF

v_call: TRBV6-1
d_call: TRBD2
j_call: TRBJ2-1
clone_size: .
cdr3_nt: TGTGCCAGCAAGCCAAGGGCGGGAGGGGAGCAGTTCTTC
cdr3_aa: CASKPRAGGEQFF

v_call: TRBV28
d_call: .
j_call: TRBJ1-2
clone_size: few
cdr3_nt: TGTGCCAGCAGTTTCGTATATGGCTACACCTTC
cdr3_aa: CASSFVYGYTF

v_call: TRBV20-1
d_call: .
j_call: TRBJ2-2
clone_size: .
cdr3_nt: TGCAGTGGAGGGGGGCAGAACACCGGGGAGCTGTTTTTT
cdr3_aa: CSGGGQNTGELFF